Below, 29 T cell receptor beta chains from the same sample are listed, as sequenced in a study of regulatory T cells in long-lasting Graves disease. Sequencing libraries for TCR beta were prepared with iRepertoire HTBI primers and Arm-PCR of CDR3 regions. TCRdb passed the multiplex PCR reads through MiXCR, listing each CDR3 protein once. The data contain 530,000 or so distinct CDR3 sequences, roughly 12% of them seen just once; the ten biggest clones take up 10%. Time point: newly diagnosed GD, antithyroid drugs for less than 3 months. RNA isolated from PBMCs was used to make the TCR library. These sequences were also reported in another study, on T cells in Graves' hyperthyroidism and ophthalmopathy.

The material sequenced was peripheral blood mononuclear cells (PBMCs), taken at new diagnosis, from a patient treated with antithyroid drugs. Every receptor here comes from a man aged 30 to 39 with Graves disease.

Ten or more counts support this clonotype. The CDR3 bases are TGTGCCAGCAGTTTTATGAGCGGGACTGAAGCTTTCTTT. This sequence encodes CASSFMSGTEAFF. This sequence joins TRBV27 and TRBJ1-1; D is ambiguous. The V end was cut by 3 bases, the J end by 5 bases, with 10 bases between. The CDR3 extends over 13 amino acids. Germline V lookup: CDR1 MNHEY, CDR2 SMNVEV (reference sequence).

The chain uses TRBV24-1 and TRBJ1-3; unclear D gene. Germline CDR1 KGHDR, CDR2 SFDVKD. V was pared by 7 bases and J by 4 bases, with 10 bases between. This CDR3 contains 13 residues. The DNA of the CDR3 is TGTGCCACCAGCTCGACGAACGGAAACACCATATATTTT. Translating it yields CATSSTNGNTIYF.

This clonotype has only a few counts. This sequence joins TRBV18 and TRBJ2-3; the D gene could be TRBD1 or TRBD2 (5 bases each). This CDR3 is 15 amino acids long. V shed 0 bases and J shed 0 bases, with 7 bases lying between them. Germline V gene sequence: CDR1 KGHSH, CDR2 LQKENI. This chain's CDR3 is CASSPPGVSTDTQYF. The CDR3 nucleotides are TGTGCCAGCTCACCACCGGGGGTGAGCACAGATACGCAGTATTTT.

Written as DNA, the CDR3 is TGTGCCAGTAGTATAAACGGGCAGACCCAGCATTTT. It is translated as CASSINGQTQHF. This chain connects TRBV19 to TRBJ1-5; no firm D call. The CDR3 is 12 amino acids. The V end was cut by 2 bases, the J end by 11 bases, with 10 bases between. The germline CDR1 and CDR2 sequences are LNHDA and SQIVND (reference sequence).

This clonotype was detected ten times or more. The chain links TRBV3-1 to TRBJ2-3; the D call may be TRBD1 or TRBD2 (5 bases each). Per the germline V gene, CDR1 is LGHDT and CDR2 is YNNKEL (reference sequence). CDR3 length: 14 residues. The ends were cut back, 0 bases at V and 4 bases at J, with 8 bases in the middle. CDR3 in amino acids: CASSQDTGPDTQYF. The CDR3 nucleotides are TGTGCCAGCAGCCAAGATACGGGGCCAGATACGCAGTATTTT.

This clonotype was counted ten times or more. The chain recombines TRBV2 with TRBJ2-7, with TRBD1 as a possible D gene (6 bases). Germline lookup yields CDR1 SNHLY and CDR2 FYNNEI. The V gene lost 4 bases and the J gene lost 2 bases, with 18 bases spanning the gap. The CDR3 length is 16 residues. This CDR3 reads CASSGAGQGIPYEQYF. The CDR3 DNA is TGTGCCAGCAGTGGCGCCGGCCAGGGGATCCCCTACGAGCAGTACTTC.

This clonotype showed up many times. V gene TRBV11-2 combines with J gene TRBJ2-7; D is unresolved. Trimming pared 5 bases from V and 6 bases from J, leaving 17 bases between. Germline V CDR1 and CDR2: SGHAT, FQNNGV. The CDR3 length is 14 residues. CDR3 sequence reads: CASSPWSALGEQYF. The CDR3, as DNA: TGTGCCAGCAGCCCCTGGTCGGCGCTAGGCGAGCAGTACTTC.

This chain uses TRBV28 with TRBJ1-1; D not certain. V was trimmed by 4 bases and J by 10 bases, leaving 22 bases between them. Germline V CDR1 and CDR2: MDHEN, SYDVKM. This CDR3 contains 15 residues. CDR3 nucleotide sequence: TGTGCCAGCAGTTCCCCGCGCGGGCTCACGATCGGAGCTTTCTTT. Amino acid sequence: CASSSPRGLTIGAFF.

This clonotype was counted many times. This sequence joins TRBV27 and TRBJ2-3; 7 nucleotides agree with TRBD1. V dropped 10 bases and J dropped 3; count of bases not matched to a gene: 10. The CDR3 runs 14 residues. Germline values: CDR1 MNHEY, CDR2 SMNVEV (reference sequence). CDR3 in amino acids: CATREQGVTDTQYF. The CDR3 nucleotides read TGTGCCACGAGGGAGCAGGGGGTAACAGATACGCAGTATTTT.

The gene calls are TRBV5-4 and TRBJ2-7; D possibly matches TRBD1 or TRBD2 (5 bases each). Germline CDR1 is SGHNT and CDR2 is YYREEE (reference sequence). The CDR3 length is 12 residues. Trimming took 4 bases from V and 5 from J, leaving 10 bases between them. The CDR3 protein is CASSVRDDEQYF. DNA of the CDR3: TGTGCCAGCAGCGTAAGGGACGACGAGCAGTACTTC.

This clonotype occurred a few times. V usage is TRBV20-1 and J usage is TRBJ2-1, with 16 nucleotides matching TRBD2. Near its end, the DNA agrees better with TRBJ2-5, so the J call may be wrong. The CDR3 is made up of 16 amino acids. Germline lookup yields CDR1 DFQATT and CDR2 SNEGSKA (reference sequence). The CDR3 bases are TGCAGTGCATACGGGACTAGCGGGAGGGGGATCGAGACCCAGTACTTC. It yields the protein CSAYGTSGRGIETQYF.

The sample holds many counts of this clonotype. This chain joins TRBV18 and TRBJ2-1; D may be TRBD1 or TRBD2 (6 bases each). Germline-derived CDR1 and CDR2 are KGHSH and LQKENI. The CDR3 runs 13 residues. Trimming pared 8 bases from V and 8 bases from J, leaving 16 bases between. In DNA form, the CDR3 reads TGTGCCAGCAGCCCGTCCGGGGGCGATGAGCAGTTCTTC. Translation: CASSPSGGDEQFF.

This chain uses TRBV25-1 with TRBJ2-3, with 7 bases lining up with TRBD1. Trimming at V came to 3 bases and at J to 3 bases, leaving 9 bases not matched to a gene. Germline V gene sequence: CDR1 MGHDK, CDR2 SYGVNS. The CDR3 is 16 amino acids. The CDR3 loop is CASSEINRGGTDTQYF. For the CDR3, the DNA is TGTGCCAGCAGTGAGATTAACAGGGGTGGGACAGATACGCAGTATTTT.

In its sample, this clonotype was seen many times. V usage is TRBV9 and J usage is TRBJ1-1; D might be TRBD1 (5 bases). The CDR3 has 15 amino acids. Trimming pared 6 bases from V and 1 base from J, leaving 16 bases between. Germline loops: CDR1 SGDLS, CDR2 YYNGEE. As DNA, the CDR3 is TGTGCCAGCAAAATAGGGACTGATGAGAACACTGAAGCTTTCTTT. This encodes CASKIGTDENTEAFF.

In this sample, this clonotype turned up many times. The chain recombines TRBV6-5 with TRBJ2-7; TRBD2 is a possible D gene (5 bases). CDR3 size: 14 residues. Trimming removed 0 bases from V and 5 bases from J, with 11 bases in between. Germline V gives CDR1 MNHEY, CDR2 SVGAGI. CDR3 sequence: CASSYSVGSNEQYF. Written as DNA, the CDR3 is TGTGCCAGCAGTTACTCGGTAGGGAGTAACGAGCAGTACTTC.

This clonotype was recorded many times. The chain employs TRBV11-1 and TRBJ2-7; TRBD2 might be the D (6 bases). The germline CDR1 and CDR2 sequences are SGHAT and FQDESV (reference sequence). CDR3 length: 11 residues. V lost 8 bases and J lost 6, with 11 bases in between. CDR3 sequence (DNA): TGTGCCAGCGCGGAGGGCGCCGAGCAGTACTTC. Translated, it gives CASAEGAEQYF. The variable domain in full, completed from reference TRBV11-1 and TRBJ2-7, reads EAEVAQSPRYKITEKSQAVAFWCDPISGHATLYWYRQILGQGPELLVQFQDESVVDDSQLPKDRFSAERLKGVDSTLKIQPAELGDSAMYLCASAEGAEQYFGPGTRLTVT.

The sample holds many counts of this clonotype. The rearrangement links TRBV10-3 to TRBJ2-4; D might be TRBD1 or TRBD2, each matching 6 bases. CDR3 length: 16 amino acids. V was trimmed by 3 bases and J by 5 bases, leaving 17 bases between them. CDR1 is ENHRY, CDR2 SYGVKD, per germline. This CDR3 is CAISEHPPGAENIQYF. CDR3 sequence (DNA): TGTGCCATCAGTGAACATCCCCCGGGGGCTGAAAACATTCAGTACTTC.

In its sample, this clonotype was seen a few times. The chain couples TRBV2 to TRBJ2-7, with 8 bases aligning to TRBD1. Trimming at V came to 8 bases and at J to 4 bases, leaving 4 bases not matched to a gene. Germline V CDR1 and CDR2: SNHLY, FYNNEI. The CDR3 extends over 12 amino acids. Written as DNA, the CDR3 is TGTGCCAGCTCAGGGGGCCTATACGAGCAGTACTTC. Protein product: CASSGGLYEQYF.

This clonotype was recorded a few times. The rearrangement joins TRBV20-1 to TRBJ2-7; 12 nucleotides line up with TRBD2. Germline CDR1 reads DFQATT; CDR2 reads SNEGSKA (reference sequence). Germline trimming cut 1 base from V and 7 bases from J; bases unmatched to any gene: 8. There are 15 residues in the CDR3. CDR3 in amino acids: CSARAQTSGSGEQYF. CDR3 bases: TGCAGTGCTAGAGCTCAGACTAGCGGGAGTGGGGAGCAGTACTTC.

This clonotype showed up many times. The CDR3 here is CATEWTSGSADTQYF. DNA of the CDR3: TGTGCCACCGAATGGACTAGCGGGAGTGCAGATACGCAGTATTTT. The J gene is TRBJ2-3, the V gene TRBV7-9, with TRBD2 matching 13 bases. Germline trimming cut 10 bases from V and 4 bases from J; bases unmatched to any gene: 8. Germline CDR1 reads SEHNR; CDR2 reads FQNEAQ (reference sequence). The CDR3 contains 15 residues.

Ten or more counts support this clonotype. The CDR3 sequence: CASSRDRAIGTF. For the CDR3, the DNA is TGTGCCAGCAGTAGGGACAGGGCGATCGGGACCTTC. V and J are TRBV2 and TRBJ1-2; TRBD1 agrees at 9 bases. The V gene's germline CDR1 is SNHLY and CDR2 FYNNEI. The length of the CDR3 is 12 residues. Germline trimming cut 5 bases from V and 14 bases from J; bases unmatched to any gene: 9. Filled out from reference TRBV2 and TRBJ1-2, the complete variable domain reads EPEVTQTPSHQVTQMGQEVILRCVPISNHLYFYWYRQILGQKVEFLVSFYNNEISEKSEIFDDQFSVERPDGSNFTLKIRSTKLEDSAMYFCASSRDRAIGTFGSGTRLTVV.

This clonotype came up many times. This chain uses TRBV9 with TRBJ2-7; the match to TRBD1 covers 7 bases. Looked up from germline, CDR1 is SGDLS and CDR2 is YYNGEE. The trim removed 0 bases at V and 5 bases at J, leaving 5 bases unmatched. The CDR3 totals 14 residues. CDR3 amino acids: CASSVGTGENEQYF. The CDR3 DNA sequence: TGTGCCAGCAGCGTAGGTACAGGGGAGAACGAGCAGTACTTC.

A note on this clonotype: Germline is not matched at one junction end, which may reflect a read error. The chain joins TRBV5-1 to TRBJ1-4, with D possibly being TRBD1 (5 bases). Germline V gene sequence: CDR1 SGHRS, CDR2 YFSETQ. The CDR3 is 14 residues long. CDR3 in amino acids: CATKKGGGEEKLFF. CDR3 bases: TGTGCCACCAAGAAGGGTGGGGGAGAGGAAAAACTGTTTTTT.

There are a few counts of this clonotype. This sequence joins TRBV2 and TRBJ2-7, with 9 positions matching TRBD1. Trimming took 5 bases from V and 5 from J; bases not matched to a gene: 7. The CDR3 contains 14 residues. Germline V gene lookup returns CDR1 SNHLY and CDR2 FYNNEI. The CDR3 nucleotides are TGTGCCAGCAGTTCCACAGGGGGCGGGGACGAGCAGTACTTC. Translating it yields CASSSTGGGDEQYF.

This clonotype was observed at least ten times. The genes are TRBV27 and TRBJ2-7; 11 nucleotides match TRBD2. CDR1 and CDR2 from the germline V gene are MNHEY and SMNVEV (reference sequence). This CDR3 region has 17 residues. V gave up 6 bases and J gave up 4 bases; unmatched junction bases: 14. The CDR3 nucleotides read TGTGCCAGCAGCAAAAGGGTGACTAGCGGGATACCTTACGAGCAGTACTTC. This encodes CASSKRVTSGIPYEQYF.

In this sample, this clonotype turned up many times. The CDR3, as DNA: TGCAGTGCTGGGGGACTAGCGGGAGCAGAGACCCAGTACTTC. Translated: CSAGGLAGAETQYF. The chain has TRBV20-1 and TRBJ2-5, with 14 positions matching TRBD2. Trimming cost V 5 bases and J 4 bases; bases outside gene matches: 3. Per the germline V gene, CDR1 is DFQATT and CDR2 is SNEGSKA (reference sequence). The CDR3 sequence is 14 residues long.

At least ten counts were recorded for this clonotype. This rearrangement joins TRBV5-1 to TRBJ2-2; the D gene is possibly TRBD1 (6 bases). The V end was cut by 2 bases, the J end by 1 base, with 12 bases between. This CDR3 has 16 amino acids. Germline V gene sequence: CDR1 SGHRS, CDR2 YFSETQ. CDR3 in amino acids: CASSLSTGQNTGELFF. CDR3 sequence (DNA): TGCGCCAGCAGCTTATCCACGGGACAGAACACCGGGGAGCTGTTTTTT. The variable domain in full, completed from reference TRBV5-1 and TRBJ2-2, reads KAGVTQTPRYLIKTRGQQVTLSCSPISGHRSVSWYQQTPGQGLQFLFEYFSETQRNKGNFPGRFSGRQFSNSRSEMNVSTLELGDSALYLCASSLSTGQNTGELFFGEGSRLTVL.

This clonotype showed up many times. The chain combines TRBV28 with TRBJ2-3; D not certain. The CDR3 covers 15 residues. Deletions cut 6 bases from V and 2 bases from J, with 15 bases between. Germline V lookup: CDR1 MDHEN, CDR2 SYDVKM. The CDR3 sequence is CASSSLDQYTDTQYF. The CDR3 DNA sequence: TGTGCCAGCAGCTCGCTGGACCAGTACACAGATACGCAGTATTTT.

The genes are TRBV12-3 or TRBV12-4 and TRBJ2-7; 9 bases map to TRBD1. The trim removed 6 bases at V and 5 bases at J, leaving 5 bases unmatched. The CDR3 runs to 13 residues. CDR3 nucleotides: TGTGCCAGCAGCTGGGACAGGGAAAACGAGCAGTACTTC. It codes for CASSWDRENEQYF.